The 5 T cell receptor beta chains listed next were all sequenced from one sample in a study of OX40 agonist ivuxolimab in advanced cancers. Assay: immunoSEQ multiplex PCR; the TCRdb copy retains only in-frame clones and omits some. The sample carries about 86,000 clones, around 90% recorded once. The sequences come from CD4+ or CD8+ T cells sorted from blood, collected in a trial of the OX40 agonist ivuxolimab. The receptors originated from an adult with an advanced solid tumor such as melanoma, head and neck, liver or kidney cancer.

The gene calls are TRBV6-5 and TRBJ2-3; 9 nucleotides agree with TRBD2. J gave up 0 bases and V 6 bases, and 4 bases lay outside the gene matches. The CDR3 contains 15 residues. The germline CDR1 and CDR2 sequences are MNHEY and SVGAGI. As DNA, the CDR3 is TGTGCCAGCAGCCGTAGCGGGAGTAGCACAGATACGCAGTATTTT. Translation gives CASSRSGSSTDTQYF.

The rearrangement uses TRBV11-1 and TRBJ2-7; D is unresolved. The CDR3 consists of 11 residues. V was trimmed by 5 bases and J by 6 bases, leaving 8 bases between them. Per germline, CDR1 SGHAT and CDR2 FQDESV (reference sequence). CDR3 in amino acids: CASSILTEQYF. The DNA of the CDR3 is TGTGCCAGCAGCATACTGACCGAGCAGTACTTC.

The chain uses TRBV19 and TRBJ1-1, with D possibly TRBD1 on 6 matching bases. Trimming took off 5 bases at V and 1 base at J, with 17 bases between the two ends. Per germline, CDR1 LNHDA and CDR2 SQIVND (reference sequence). CDR3 length: 16 residues. The CDR3 loop reads CASSPDGGRGNTEAFF. CDR3 DNA sequence: TGTGCCAGTAGTCCGGACGGGGGCAGGGGGAACACTGAAGCTTTCTTT.

This chain links TRBV7-3 with TRBJ1-6, with TRBD1 identical over 8 bases. Trimming removed 6 bases from V and 5 bases from J; junction bases left unmatched: 6. Germline lookup yields CDR1 SGHTA and CDR2 FQGTGA. This CDR3 spans 15 amino acids. The CDR3 DNA reads TGTGCCAGCAGACACACGACAGGGGATAATTCACCCCTCCACTTT. Encoded protein: CASRHTTGDNSPLHF.

The chain recombines TRBV11-2 with TRBJ2-1, with a weak D call TRBD1 (6 bases). Trimming cost V 7 bases and J 0 bases, with 13 bases left between them. CDR1 and CDR2 from the germline V gene are SGHAT and FQNNGV. CDR3 length: 15 amino acids. Written as DNA, the CDR3 is TGTGCCAGCATCCAGGGGTCAGGCTCCTACAATGAGCAGTTCTTC. Translation gives CASIQGSGSYNEQFF.